This TCR beta chain originates from a study of blood T cell repertoires in COVID-19. Study overall: Sites across the United States, Italy and Spain contributed samples from acute and convalescent COVID-19. PBMCs, B-cell-depleted T cells, or T cells were the source of the cDNA or gDNA that made up the material.

Per the authors' pipeline: How many nucleated cells were present was estimated from reference gene primer amplification. The data were produced by immunoSEQ multiplex PCR, yet TCRdb's version contains in-frame clones alone and is incomplete. V, J and clone size were drawn from that table, and D and trimming were deduced from the DNA. The sample has approximately 260,000 clones; 84% are singletons. This CDR3 comprises 15 residues. V trimming: 5 bases; J trimming: 5 bases; junction bases outside the gene matches: 7. From germline, CDR1 is MNHEY and CDR2 SVGEGT. Sequenced material: peripheral blood. The TCR originated in a human donor in a cohort sampled during active COVID-19. The rearrangement links TRBV6-2 or TRBV6-3 to TRBJ2-2, with TRBD1 identical over 8 bases. The CDR3 reads CASSRDRPQTGELFF. Here the CDR3 DNA reads TGTGCCAGCAGTCGGGACAGGCCGCAGACCGGGGAGCTGTTTTTT.